These 9 T cell receptor beta chains share one sample of origin, sequenced in a study of shared clonotypes between healthy human individuals. Sequencing used immunoSEQ multiplex PCR; TCRdb keeps in-frame clones, though not all of them. The table records about 490,000 clones, about 79% of them present only once. The sequencing sample was made of PBMCs. The receptors stem from a woman aged 35 to 49 in good health. Some clones in this sample may be carry-over from other donors' samples.

This clone showed up just a few times. This chain joins TRBV15 and TRBJ1-5; 7 bases map to TRBD1. The CDR3 covers 14 residues. The ends lost 5 bases at V and 6 bases at J; junction bases unmatched: 7. Germline loops: CDR1 LNHNV, CDR2 YYDKDF (reference sequence). CDR3 sequence (DNA): TGTGCCACCAGCCCGGTAGGGGGCATTCAGCCCCAGCATTTT. Translation: CATSPVGGIQPQHF.

V is TRBV30 and J is TRBJ2-4; D tentatively reads TRBD1 or TRBD2 (5 bases each). Per the germline V gene, CDR1 is GTSNPN and CDR2 is SVGIG (reference sequence). The CDR3 covers 13 residues. The V gene lost 0 bases and the J gene lost 7 bases, with 10 bases spanning the gap. CDR3 residues: CAWSVSGTNIQYF. The CDR3 DNA is TGTGCCTGGAGTGTGTCTGGGACCAACATTCAGTACTTC.

The V call is TRBV10-3, the J call TRBJ2-3, with no clear D. The germline CDR1 and CDR2 sequences are ENHRY and SYGVKD. The CDR3 spans 16 residues. V was cut by 3 bases and J by 5 bases, with 18 bases left in between. The CDR3 sequence: CAISEGSPLEGDTQYF. Here the CDR3 DNA reads TGTGCCATCAGTGAAGGTAGCCCCCTAGAAGGAGATACGCAGTATTTT.

The rearrangement uses TRBV10-1 and TRBJ1-1, with TRBD1 identical over 10 bases. V was pared by 6 bases and J by 6 bases, with 4 bases of the junction left unmatched. The length of the CDR3 is 13 residues. In germline, CDR1 is WNHNN, CDR2 SYGVQD (reference sequence). This chain's CDR3 is CASSGDRGAEAFF. Written as DNA, the CDR3 is TGCGCCAGCAGCGGGGACAGGGGAGCTGAAGCTTTCTTT.

Remarks on this clone: Just one base apart from a much larger clone, this may be a read error. The CDR3 end shows no conserved phenylalanine or tryptophan, and so a read error is likely. The CDR3 nucleotides read TGTGCCATCAGTGAGTCAGGACAGTTGAACACTGAAGCTTTCCTT. It codes for CAISESGQLNTEAFL. The V call is TRBV10-3, the J call TRBJ1-1; maybe TRBD1 (6 bases). Germline CDR1 and CDR2: ENHRY and SYGVKD. The CDR3 totals 15 residues. V lost 0 bases to trimming and J lost 0 bases, with 8 bases between them.

The table lists this clone with a few counts. The rearrangement uses TRBV19 and TRBJ2-7; D unclear. The ends were cut back, 3 bases at V and 13 bases at J, with 22 bases in the middle. CDR1 and CDR2 (germline): LNHDA, SQIVND (reference sequence). The CDR3 length is 14 residues. CDR3 region: CASSINLWQVFQYF. The CDR3 DNA sequence: TGTGCCAGTAGTATTAATCTTTGGCAGGTATTCCAATACTTC.

V usage is TRBV2 and J usage is TRBJ1-2; no clear D. The germline V gene encodes CDR1 SNHLY and CDR2 FYNNEI. V was pared by 7 bases and J by 4 bases, with 13 bases between. CDR3 length: 13 residues. This chain's CDR3 is CASTNQAPYGYTF. The CDR3 DNA is TGTGCCAGCACTAACCAGGCTCCCTATGGCTACACCTTC.

V usage is TRBV29-1 and J usage is TRBJ2-1; 8 bases are a match to TRBD2. The CDR3 runs to 15 residues. CDR1 is SQVTM, CDR2 ANQGSEA, per germline. Trimming took 6 bases from V and 8 from J; bases not matched to a gene: 15. The CDR3 is CSVQITSGVIHEQFF. Written as DNA, the CDR3 is TGCAGCGTCCAGATAACTAGCGGAGTCATCCATGAGCAGTTCTTC.

This clone appeared a single time. The rearrangement links TRBV27 to TRBJ2-1; no definite D call. V was trimmed by 4 bases and J by 0 bases, leaving 7 bases between them. Germline CDR1 MNHEY, CDR2 SMNVEV (reference sequence). The CDR3 runs 14 residues. Written as DNA, the CDR3 is TGTGCCAGCAGTTGGGTTAGCTCCTACAATGAGCAGTTCTTC. This sequence encodes CASSWVSSYNEQFF.